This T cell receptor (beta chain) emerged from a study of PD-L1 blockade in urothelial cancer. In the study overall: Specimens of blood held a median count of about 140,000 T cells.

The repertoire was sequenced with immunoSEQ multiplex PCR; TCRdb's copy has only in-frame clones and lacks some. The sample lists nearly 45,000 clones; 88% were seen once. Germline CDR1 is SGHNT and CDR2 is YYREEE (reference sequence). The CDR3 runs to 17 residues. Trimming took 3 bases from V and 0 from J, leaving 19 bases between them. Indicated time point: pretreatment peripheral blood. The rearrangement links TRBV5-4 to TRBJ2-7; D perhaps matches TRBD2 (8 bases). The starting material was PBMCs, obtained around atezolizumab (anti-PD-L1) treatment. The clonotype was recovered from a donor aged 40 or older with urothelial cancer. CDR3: CASSSGGAGGHSYEQYF. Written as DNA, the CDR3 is TGTGCCAGCAGCTCCGGGGGGGCAGGGGGGCACTCCTACGAGCAGTACTTC.